This T cell receptor (beta chain) is drawn from a study of blood T cell repertoires in COVID-19. Study context: Sample material is recorded as cDNA or gDNA derived from T cells, B-cell-depleted T cells, or PBMCs.

Measured with immunoSEQ multiplex PCR; TCRdb has only the in-frame clones, and not every one. The data show approximately 250,000 clones, about 87% seen once. CDR3 size: 14 residues. V shed 8 bases and J 7 bases; nucleotides not matched to a gene: 6. The cohort comprised adults aged about 18 to 90 years residing in 20 to 25 US areas. Clinical histories supplied by participants themselves formed the basis of cohort assignment. Sequenced sample: PBMCs or T cells enriched from blood (not recorded which). This chain joins TRBV23-1 and TRBJ1-4; 11 nucleotides match TRBD1. TRBV23-1 is recorded as an ORF, its role being uncertain. The TCR originated in a woman aged 40 to 50 with acute COVID-19. CDR3 amino acids: CASGQGAQGEKLFF. CDR3 bases: TGCGCCAGCGGACAGGGGGCACAAGGTGAAAAACTGTTTTTT.